One and the same sample provided the 21 T cell receptor beta chains below, sequenced in a study of T-cell memory formation after mild COVID-19. Via MiXCR, TCRdb re-called the 5' RACE reads, giving one row per CDR3 protein. The sample contains hundreds of thousands of distinct CDR3 sequences, 17% of which appear only once. The sample consisted of PBMCs or a T cell subset sorted from them (not recorded which). These receptors originate from an adult woman who had mild COVID-19 (a few samples of this study predate the infection). Cell type and time point are not known.

This clonotype was observed at least ten times. The genes are TRBV7-9 and TRBJ1-5, with D unclear. Trimming took 6 bases from V and 1 from J, leaving 10 bases between them. The CDR3 sequence is 14 residues long. The germline CDR1 and CDR2 sequences are SEHNR and FQNEAQ (reference sequence). The CDR3, as DNA: TGTGCCAGCAGTTTACAAACGAGCAATCAGCCCCAGCATTTT. Translating gives CASSLQTSNQPQHF. The full variable domain, with the rest looked up from reference TRBV7-9 and TRBJ1-5, is DTGVSQNPRHKITKRGQNVTFRCDPISEHNRLYWYRQTLGQGPEFLTYFQNEAQLEKSRLLSDRFSAERPKGSFSTLEIQRTEQGDSAMYLCASSLQTSNQPQHFGDGTRLSIL.

The chain combines TRBV11-3 with TRBJ2-1; D gene ambiguous. Germline V gene data show CDR1 as SGHNT and CDR2 as YENEEA. CDR3 length equals 13 residues. Trimming cost V 5 bases and J 10 bases, with 15 bases left between them. The CDR3 loop is CASSLAMVREQFF. The CDR3 DNA reads as TGTGCCAGCAGCCTCGCTATGGTGCGGGAGCAGTTCTTC.

This clonotype has just a few counts. This chain uses TRBV6-1 with TRBJ2-2; 9 bases fit TRBD1. After removal of 4 bases from V and 3 bases from J, the junction contained 0 bases not matched to a gene. The CDR3 has 14 residues. Germline CDR1 MNHNS, CDR2 SASEGT. CDR3 loop: CASSGQGDTGELFF. Here the CDR3 DNA reads TGTGCCAGCAGTGGACAGGGGGACACCGGGGAGCTGTTTTTT.

This rearrangement joins TRBV7-2 to TRBJ2-4; D remains ambiguous. The CDR3 loop spans 16 amino acids. V was clipped by 5 bases and J by 0 bases, with 14 bases between them. Germline V lookup: CDR1 SGHTA, CDR2 FQGNSA. CDR3 DNA sequence: TGTGCCAGCAGCCCCTCGCAGGCTCTAGCCAAAAACATTCAGTACTTC. Translation: CASSPSQALAKNIQYF.

The chain recombines TRBV28 with TRBJ2-3; D is ambiguous. Trimming took 5 bases from V and 4 from J, leaving 10 bases between them. The CDR3 is 13 amino acids. The germline gives CDR1 MDHEN, CDR2 SYDVKM. The CDR3 bases are TGTGCCAGCAGTACCCCCCTCGCAGATACGCAGTATTTT. It yields the protein CASSTPLADTQYF.

The chain couples TRBV29-1 to TRBJ2-5; perhaps TRBD2 as D (7 bases). The CDR3 is 12 residues long. V was pared by 6 bases and J by 5 bases, with 13 bases between. Looked up from germline, CDR1 is SQVTM and CDR2 is ANQGSEA. DNA for the CDR3: TGCAGCGTGCTACAGGGAGGGGAGACCCAGTACTTC. Encoded protein: CSVLQGGETQYF.

This sequence joins TRBV6-5 and TRBJ1-1; D may be TRBD1 (5 bases). Trimming stripped 7 bases from V and 9 bases from J, with 21 bases between. Germline V CDR1 and CDR2: MNHEY, SVGAGI. CDR3 size: 14 residues. As DNA, the CDR3 is TGTGCCAGCAAAACCCGTACCGGGGACCTAAAAGCTTTCTTT. It yields the protein CASKTRTGDLKAFF.

This clonotype turned up a few times. The rearrangement joins TRBV7-9 to TRBJ2-3, with TRBD2 matching over 13 bases. Germline CDR1 reads SEHNR; CDR2 reads FQNEAQ (reference sequence). This CDR3 has 17 amino acids. V lost 6 bases, J lost 4 bases, and 10 bases stayed unmatched. The DNA for the CDR3 is TGTGCCAGCAGTTGCAGAAGACTAGCGGGAGGAGCAGATACGCAGTATTTT. It translates to CASSCRRLAGGADTQYF.

The table lists this clonotype with a few counts. V is TRBV12-3 or TRBV12-4 and J is TRBJ2-1, with 10 bases lining up with TRBD1. J lost 10 bases, V lost 5 bases, and 14 bases had no gene match. This CDR3 contains 16 residues. The CDR3, as DNA: TGTGCCAGCAGTCCCTTCGGGACAGGGGTTCGTGAAGAGCAGTTCTTC. Protein sequence: CASSPFGTGVREEQFF.

The genes are TRBV12-3 or TRBV12-4 and TRBJ2-7; D gene uncertain. Trimming shortened V by 4 bases and J by 8 bases, and 12 bases separated the two germline ends. The CDR3 covers 12 residues. CDR3 sequence reads: CASSYPNSKQYF. CDR3 DNA sequence: TGTGCCAGCAGTTACCCCAACTCTAAGCAGTACTTC.

CDR3 loop: CASSQRGYKHHPRDSPLHF. Here the CDR3 DNA reads TGTGCCAGCAGCCAGCGTGGGTACAAGCACCATCCTCGGGATTCACCCCTCCACTTT. This chain links TRBV5-6 with TRBJ1-6; D gene unclear. Per the germline V gene, CDR1 is SGHDT and CDR2 is YYEEEE. The length of the CDR3 is 19 residues. V lost 4 bases and J lost 8, with 28 bases in between.

In its sample, this clonotype was seen a few times. The chain uses TRBV7-2 and TRBJ2-7; D unresolved. The length of the CDR3 is 14 residues. The V gene lost 5 bases and the J gene lost 3 bases, with 14 bases spanning the gap. CDR1 SGHTA and CDR2 FQGNSA come from the germline V gene. The CDR3 nucleotides are TGTGCCAGCAGCCCCACTGAACCCGTCTACGAGCAGTACTTC. It encodes CASSPTEPVYEQYF.

A few counts support this clonotype. The junction departs from germline at one end; a sequencing error may be responsible. J is TRBJ2-3 and V is TRBV5-4; 12 bases match TRBD2. CDR1 and CDR2 from the germline V gene are SGHNT and YYREEE (reference sequence). The CDR3 covers 15 residues. Written as DNA, the CDR3 is TGTGCCGGCAGAACTAGCGGGAGGAAGACAGATACGCAGTATTTT. This gives the protein CAGRTSGRKTDTQYF.

This clonotype was counted a few times. This rearrangement joins TRBV7-9 to TRBJ2-3, with 9 bases lining up with TRBD2. The CDR3 is 15 amino acids. Germline V gives CDR1 SEHNR, CDR2 FQNEAQ (reference sequence). With V trimmed by 6 bases and J by 0 bases, 4 bases remained unmatched. In nucleotides, the CDR3 is TGTGCCAGCAGTCACGGACTAGCGAGCACAGATACGCAGTATTTT. Translating gives CASSHGLASTDTQYF.

This clonotype was observed a few times. The rearrangement uses TRBV12-3 or TRBV12-4 and TRBJ1-1; D possibly corresponds to TRBD1 (5 bases). Trimming pared 5 bases from V and 3 bases from J, leaving 16 bases between. The CDR3 sequence is 15 residues long. The CDR3 region has the DNA TGTGCCAGCAGTCTCTCGGGGGGAGGGTACACTGAAGCTTTCTTT. This codes for CASSLSGGGYTEAFF.

This sequence joins TRBV6-1 and TRBJ1-2; no reliable D call. This CDR3 comprises 14 residues. Germline V gene data show CDR1 as MNHNS and CDR2 as SASEGT. With 2 bases removed from V and 2 bases from J, the gap between germline ends came to 9 bases. CDR3 region: CASSEQASNYGYTF. As DNA, the CDR3 is TGTGCCAGCAGTGAACAGGCCAGCAACTATGGCTACACCTTC.

This clonotype has just a few counts. The rearrangement joins TRBV29-1 to TRBJ2-7; 7 bases fit TRBD2. The J segment lost 4 bases and the V segment lost 3 bases, leaving 6 bases of the junction unmatched. Germline lookup yields CDR1 SQVTM and CDR2 ANQGSEA. This CDR3 is 13 amino acids long. The DNA of the CDR3 is TGCAGCGTTGAGGCCGCGGGAGAATACGAGCAGTACTTC. Translation gives CSVEAAGEYEQYF.

The chain recombines TRBV20-1 with TRBJ1-2; no clear D gene. The CDR3 is 13 amino acids. V lost 6 bases, J lost 0 bases, and 11 bases lay in between. Looked up from germline, CDR1 is DFQATT and CDR2 is SNEGSKA (reference sequence). The CDR3 DNA follows: TGCAGTGCCTTAATACCAGCTAACTATGGCTACACCTTC. Its translation: CSALIPANYGYTF.

At least ten counts were recorded for this clonotype. A read error may account for a junction end that differs from germline. The genes are TRBV12-3 or TRBV12-4 and TRBJ2-1; D uncertain. This CDR3 region has 9 residues. CDR3 loop: CASSFPLVF. The CDR3 nucleotides read TGTGCCAGCAGTTTCCCTCTAGTCTTC.

In its sample, this clonotype was seen a few times. This chain connects TRBV29-1 to TRBJ2-1; D remains ambiguous. The CDR3 runs to 16 residues. Trimming removed 1 base at V and 8 bases at J, with 21 bases between. Per germline, CDR1 SQVTM and CDR2 ANQGSEA. CDR3 residues: CSVEGGSSMGGDEQFF. In nucleotides, the CDR3 is TGCAGCGTTGAAGGAGGCAGTAGCATGGGTGGTGATGAGCAGTTCTTC.

This sequence joins TRBV29-1 and TRBJ2-7; 7 bases are shared with TRBD2. In germline, CDR1 is SQVTM, CDR2 ANQGSEA. V shed 2 bases, J shed 2 bases, and the junction held 3 bases outside the gene matches. The CDR3 extends over 13 amino acids. For the CDR3, the DNA is TGCAGCGTTGAACTAGCGGCTACCTACGAGCAGTACTTC. Amino acids: CSVELAATYEQYF.